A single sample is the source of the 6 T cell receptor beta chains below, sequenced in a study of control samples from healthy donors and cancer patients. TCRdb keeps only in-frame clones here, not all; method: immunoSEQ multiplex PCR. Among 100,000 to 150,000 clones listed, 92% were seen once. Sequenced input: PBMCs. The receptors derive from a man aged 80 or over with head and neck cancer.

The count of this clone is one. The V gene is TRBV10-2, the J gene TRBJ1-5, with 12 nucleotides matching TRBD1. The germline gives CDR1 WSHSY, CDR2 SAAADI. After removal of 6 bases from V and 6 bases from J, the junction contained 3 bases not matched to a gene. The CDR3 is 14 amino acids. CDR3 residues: CASRGQGAVQPQHF. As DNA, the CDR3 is TGCGCCAGCAGGGGACAGGGGGCGGTTCAGCCCCAGCATTTT.

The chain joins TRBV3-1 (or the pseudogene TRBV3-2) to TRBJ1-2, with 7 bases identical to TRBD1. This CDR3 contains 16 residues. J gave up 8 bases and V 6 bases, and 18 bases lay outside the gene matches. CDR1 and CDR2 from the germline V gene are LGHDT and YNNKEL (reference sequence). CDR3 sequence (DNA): TGTGCCAGCAGTCATGGCGGCAACCAGGGGGGAATGGGCTACACCTTC. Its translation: CASSHGGNQGGMGYTF.

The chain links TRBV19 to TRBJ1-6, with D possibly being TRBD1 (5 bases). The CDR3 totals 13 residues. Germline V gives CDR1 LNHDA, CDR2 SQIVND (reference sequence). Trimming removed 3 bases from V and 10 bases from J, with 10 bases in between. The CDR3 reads CASSIHGDSPLHF. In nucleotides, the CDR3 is TGTGCCAGTAGTATTCATGGGGACTCACCCCTCCACTTT.

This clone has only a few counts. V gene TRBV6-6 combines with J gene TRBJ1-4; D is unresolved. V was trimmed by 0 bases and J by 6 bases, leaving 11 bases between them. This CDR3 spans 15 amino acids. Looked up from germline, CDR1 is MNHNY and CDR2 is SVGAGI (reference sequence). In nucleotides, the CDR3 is TGTGCCAGCAGTTACTCCCAGTGGGGTGATGAAAAACTGTTTTTT. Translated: CASSYSQWGDEKLFF.

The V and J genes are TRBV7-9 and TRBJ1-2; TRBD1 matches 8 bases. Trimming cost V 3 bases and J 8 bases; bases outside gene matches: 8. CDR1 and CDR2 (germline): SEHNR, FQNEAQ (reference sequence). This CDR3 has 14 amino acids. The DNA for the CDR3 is TGTGCCAGCAGCTTCCCGACAGGGGCAAGGGGCTACACCTTC. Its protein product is CASSFPTGARGYTF.

The CDR3 DNA sequence: TGTGCCAGCGGAGGGCCGGAGTACGAGCAGTACTTC. It yields the protein CASGGPEYEQYF. This chain connects TRBV2 to TRBJ2-7, with TRBD2 as a possible D gene (6 bases). CDR3 size: 12 residues. V lost 8 bases to trimming and J lost 4 bases, with 12 bases between them. Germline values: CDR1 SNHLY, CDR2 FYNNEI.